This T cell receptor beta chain derives from a study of Ad26.COV2.S vaccination and SARS-CoV-2 variants. In the study overall: Enrollment placed the donor in the COV1001 Ad26.COV2.S trial arm. Doses of Ad26.COV2.S were injected into muscle once or twice, 56 days apart.

The V and J ends lost 0 bases and 4 bases respectively, with 10 bases between them. CDR1 and CDR2 (germline): GTSNPN, SVGIG (reference sequence). The CDR3 length is 13 residues. This clone was found once. The antigen remains unidentified. Overall study results and limits: Spike-specific TCR breadth ran higher among vaccine recipients than placebo recipients.

Produced via immunoSEQ multiplex PCR; TCRdb's table is partial and in-frame only. In the table there are about 390,000 clones, 92% of which are singletons. Stated treatment: over 15 received Ad26.COV2.S at low or high dose, single or two shots; about 5 received placebo; per-sample allocation not given. Material that was analyzed had been drawn on day 63 after the first vaccine or placebo injection. In Boston, an adult donor aged 18-55 years took part. Sequenced here: peripheral blood, sampled in a trial of Ad26.COV2.S vaccine versus placebo. The origin of this receptor is a person aged 18-60 years who received the Ad26.COV2.S COVID-19 vaccine or a placebo. This chain connects TRBV30 to TRBJ2-7, with D perhaps matching TRBD1 (5 bases). CDR3: CAWSVLGQYEQYF. DNA for the CDR3: TGTGCCTGGAGTGTACTGGGGCAATACGAGCAGTACTTC.